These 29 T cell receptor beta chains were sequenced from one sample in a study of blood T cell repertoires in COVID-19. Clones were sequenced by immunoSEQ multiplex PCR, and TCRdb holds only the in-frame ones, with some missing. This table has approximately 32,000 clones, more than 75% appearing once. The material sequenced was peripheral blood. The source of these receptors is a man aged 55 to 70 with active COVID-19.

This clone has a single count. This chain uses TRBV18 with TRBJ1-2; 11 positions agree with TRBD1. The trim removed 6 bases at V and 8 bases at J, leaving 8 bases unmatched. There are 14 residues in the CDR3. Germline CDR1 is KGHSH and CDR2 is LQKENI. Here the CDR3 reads CASSHGQGARGYTF. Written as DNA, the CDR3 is TGTGCCAGCTCGCATGGACAGGGGGCGCGAGGCTACACCTTC.

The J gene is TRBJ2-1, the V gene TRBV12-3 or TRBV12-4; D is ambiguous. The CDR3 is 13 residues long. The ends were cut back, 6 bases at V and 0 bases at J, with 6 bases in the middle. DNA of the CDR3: TGTGCCAGCAGACAAAGCTCCTACAATGAGCAGTTCTTC. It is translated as CASRQSSYNEQFF.

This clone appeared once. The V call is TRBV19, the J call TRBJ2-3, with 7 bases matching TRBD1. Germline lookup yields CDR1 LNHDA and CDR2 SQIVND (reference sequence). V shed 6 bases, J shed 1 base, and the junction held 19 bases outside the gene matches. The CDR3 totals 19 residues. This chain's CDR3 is CASSNPVTGIGGRTDTQYF. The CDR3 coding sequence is TGTGCCAGTAGCAATCCAGTGACAGGGATAGGCGGGCGCACAGATACGCAGTATTTT. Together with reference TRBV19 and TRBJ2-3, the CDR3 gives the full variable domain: DGGITQSPKYLFRKEGQNVTLSCEQNLNHDAMYWYRQDPGQGLRLIYYSQIVNDFQKGDIAEGYSVSREKKESFPLTVTSAQKNPTAFYLCASSNPVTGIGGRTDTQYFGPGTRLTVL.

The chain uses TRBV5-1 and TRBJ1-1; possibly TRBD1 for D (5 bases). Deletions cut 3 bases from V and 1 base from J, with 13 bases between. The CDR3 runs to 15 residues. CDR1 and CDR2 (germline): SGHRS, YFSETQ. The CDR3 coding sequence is TGCGCCAGCAGCTACTGGACAAGTTCGAACACTGAAGCTTTCTTT. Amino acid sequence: CASSYWTSSNTEAFF. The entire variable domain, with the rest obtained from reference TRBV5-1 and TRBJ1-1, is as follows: KAGVTQTPRYLIKTRGQQVTLSCSPISGHRSVSWYQQTPGQGLQFLFEYFSETQRNKGNFPGRFSGRQFSNSRSEMNVSTLELGDSALYLCASSYWTSSNTEAFFGQGTRLTVV.

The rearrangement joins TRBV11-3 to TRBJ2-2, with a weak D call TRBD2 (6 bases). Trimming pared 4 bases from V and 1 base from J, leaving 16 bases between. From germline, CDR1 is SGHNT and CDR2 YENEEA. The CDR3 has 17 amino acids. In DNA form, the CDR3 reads TGTGCCAGCAGCTCCCGGGCCGGGAGCCAGAACACCGGGGAGCTGTTTTTT. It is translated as CASSSRAGSQNTGELFF.

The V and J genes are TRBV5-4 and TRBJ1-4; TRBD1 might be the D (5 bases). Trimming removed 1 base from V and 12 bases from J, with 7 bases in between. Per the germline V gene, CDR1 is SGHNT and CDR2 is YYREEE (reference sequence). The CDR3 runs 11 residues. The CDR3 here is CASSLRGELFF. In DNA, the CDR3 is TGTGCCAGCAGCTTGCGGGGGGAACTGTTTTTT.

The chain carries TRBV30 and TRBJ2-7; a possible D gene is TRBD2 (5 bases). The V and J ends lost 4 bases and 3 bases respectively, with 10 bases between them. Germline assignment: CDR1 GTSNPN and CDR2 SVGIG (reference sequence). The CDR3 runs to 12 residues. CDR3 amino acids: CAWTAGGYEQYF. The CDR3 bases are TGTGCCTGGACGGCGGGCGGCTACGAGCAGTACTTC.

Here the CDR3 DNA reads TGTGCCAGCAGATCACAGGGGGCACTTAACACCGGGGAGCTGTTTTTT. It is translated as CASRSQGALNTGELFF. The chain couples TRBV7-8 to TRBJ2-2; the match to TRBD1 covers 9 bases. V was pared by 6 bases and J by 2 bases, with 7 bases of the junction left unmatched. The length of the CDR3 is 16 residues. Germline V gives CDR1 SGHVS, CDR2 FQNEAQ.

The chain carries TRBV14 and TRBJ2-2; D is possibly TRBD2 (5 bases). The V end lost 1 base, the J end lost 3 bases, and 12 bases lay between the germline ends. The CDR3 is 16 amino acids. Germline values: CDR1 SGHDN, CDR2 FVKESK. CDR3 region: CASSQVNLEDTGELFF. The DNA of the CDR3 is TGTGCCAGCAGCCAAGTTAATTTGGAGGACACCGGGGAGCTGTTTTTT.

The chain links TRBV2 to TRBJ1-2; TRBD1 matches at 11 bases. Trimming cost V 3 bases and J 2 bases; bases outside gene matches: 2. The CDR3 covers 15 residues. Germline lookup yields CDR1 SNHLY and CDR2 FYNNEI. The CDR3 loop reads CASSDRDRGNYGYTF. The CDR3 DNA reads TGTGCCAGCAGTGACCGGGACAGGGGGAACTATGGCTACACCTTC.

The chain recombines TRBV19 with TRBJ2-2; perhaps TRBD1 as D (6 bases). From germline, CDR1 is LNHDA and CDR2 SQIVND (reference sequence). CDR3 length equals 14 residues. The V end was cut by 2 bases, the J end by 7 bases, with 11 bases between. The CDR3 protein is CASSINRENGELFF. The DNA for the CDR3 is TGTGCCAGTAGTATAAACAGGGAAAACGGGGAGCTGTTTTTT. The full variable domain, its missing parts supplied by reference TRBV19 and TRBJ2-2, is DGGITQSPKYLFRKEGQNVTLSCEQNLNHDAMYWYRQDPGQGLRLIYYSQIVNDFQKGDIAEGYSVSREKKESFPLTVTSAQKNPTAFYLCASSINRENGELFFGEGSRLTVL.

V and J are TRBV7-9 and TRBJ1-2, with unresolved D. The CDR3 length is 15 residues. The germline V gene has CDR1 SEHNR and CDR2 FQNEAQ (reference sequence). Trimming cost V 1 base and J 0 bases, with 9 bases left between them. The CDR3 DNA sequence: TGTGCCAGCAGCTTAGATGTCTCCGCTAACTATGGCTACACCTTC. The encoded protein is CASSLDVSANYGYTF.

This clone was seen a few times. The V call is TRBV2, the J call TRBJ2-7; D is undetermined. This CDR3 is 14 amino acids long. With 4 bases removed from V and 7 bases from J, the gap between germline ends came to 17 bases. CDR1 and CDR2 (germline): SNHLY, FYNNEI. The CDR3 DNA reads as TGTGCCAGCAGTGGTGCGGAACCTACTTGGGAGCAGTACTTC. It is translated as CASSGAEPTWEQYF.

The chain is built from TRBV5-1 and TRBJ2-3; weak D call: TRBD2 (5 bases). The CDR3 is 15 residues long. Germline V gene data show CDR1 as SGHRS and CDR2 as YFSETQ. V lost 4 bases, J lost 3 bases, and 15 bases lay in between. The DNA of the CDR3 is TGCGCCAGCAGCCCACAGAATCCGGGGACAGATACGCAGTATTTT. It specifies CASSPQNPGTDTQYF. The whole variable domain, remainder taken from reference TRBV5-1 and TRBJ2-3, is KAGVTQTPRYLIKTRGQQVTLSCSPISGHRSVSWYQQTPGQGLQFLFEYFSETQRNKGNFPGRFSGRQFSNSRSEMNVSTLELGDSALYLCASSPQNPGTDTQYFGPGTRLTVL.

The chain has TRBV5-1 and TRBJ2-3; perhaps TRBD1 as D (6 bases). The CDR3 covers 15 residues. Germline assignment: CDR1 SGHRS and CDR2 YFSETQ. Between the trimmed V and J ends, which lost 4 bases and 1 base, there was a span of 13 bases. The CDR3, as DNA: TGCGCCAGCAGCCTGATCAGGGGACGCACAGATACGCAGTATTTT. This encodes CASSLIRGRTDTQYF. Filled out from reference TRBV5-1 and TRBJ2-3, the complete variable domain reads KAGVTQTPRYLIKTRGQQVTLSCSPISGHRSVSWYQQTPGQGLQFLFEYFSETQRNKGNFPGRFSGRQFSNSRSEMNVSTLELGDSALYLCASSLIRGRTDTQYFGPGTRLTVL.

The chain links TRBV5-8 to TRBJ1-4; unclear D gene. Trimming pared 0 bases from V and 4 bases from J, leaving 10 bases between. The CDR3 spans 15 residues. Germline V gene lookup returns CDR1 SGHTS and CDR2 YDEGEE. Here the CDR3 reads CASSLVLAGNEKLFF. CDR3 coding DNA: TGTGCCAGCAGCTTGGTCCTCGCCGGTAATGAAAAACTGTTTTTT. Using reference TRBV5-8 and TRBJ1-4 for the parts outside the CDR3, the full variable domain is EAGVTQSPTHLIKTRGQQATLRCSPISGHTSVYWYQQALGLGLQFLLWYDEGEERNRGNFPPRFSGRQFPNYSSELNVNALELEDSALYLCASSLVLAGNEKLFFGSGTQLSVL.

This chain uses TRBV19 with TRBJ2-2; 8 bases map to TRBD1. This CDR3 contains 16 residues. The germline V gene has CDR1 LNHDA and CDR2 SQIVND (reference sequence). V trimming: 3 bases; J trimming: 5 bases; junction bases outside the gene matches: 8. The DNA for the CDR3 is TGTGCCAGTAGTATGGGGCAGGGGGCTGGTACCGGGGAGCTGTTTTTT. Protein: CASSMGQGAGTGELFF.

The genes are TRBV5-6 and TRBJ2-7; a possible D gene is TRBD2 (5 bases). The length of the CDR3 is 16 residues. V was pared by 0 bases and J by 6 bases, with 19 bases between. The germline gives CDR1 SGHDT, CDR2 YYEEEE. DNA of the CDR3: TGTGCCAGCAGCTTGGGTTCCGGACTCGGGCGGAGCGAGCAGTACTTC. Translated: CASSLGSGLGRSEQYF. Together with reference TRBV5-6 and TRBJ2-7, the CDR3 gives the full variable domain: DAGVTQSPTHLIKTRGQQVTLRCSPKSGHDTVSWYQQALGQGPQFIFQYYEEEERQRGNFPDRFSGHQFPNYSSELNVNALLLGDSALYLCASSLGSGLGRSEQYFGPGTRLTVT.

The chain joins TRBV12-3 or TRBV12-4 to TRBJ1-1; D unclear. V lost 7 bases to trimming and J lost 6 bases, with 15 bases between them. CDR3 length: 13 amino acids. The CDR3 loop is CASNTSPFSEAFF. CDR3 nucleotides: TGTGCCAGCAACACATCACCATTCTCTGAAGCTTTCTTT.

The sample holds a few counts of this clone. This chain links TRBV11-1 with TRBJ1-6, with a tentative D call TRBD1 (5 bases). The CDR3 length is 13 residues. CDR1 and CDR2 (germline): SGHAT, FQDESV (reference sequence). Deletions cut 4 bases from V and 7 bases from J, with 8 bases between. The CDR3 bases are TGTGCCAGCAGCTCCAGACAGAATTCACCCCTCCACTTT. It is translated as CASSSRQNSPLHF.

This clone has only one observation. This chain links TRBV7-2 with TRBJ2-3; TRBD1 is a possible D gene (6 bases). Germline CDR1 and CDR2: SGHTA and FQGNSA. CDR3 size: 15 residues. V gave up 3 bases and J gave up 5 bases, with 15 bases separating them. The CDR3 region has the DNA TGTGCCAGCAGCTTTCGCCCAGGGGTGGGAGATACGCAGTATTTT. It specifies CASSFRPGVGDTQYF.

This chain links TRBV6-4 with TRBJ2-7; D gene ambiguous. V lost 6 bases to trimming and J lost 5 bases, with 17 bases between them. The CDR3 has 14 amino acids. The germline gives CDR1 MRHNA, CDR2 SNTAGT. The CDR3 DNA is TGTGCCAGCAGCAGTCCCCACCTGGCCGACGAGCAGTACTTC. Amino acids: CASSSPHLADEQYF.

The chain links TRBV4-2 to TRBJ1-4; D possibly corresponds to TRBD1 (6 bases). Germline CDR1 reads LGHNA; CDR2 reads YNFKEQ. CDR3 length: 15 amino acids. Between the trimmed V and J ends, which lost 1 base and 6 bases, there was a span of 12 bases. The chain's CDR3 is CASSQVDRTDEKLFF. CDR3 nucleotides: TGTGCCAGCAGCCAAGTTGACAGGACAGATGAAAAACTGTTTTTT.

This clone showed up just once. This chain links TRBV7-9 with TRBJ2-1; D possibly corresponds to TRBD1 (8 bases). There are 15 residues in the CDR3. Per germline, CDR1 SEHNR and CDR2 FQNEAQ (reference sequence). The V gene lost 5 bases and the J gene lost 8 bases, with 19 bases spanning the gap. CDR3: CASSHGQGGWDEQFF. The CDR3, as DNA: TGTGCCAGCAGCCACGGACAGGGAGGGTGGGATGAGCAGTTCTTC.

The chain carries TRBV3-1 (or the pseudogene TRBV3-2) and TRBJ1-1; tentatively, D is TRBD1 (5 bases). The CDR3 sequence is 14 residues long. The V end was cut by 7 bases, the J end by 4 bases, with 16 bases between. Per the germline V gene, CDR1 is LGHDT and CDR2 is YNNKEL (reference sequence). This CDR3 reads CASTFGGGGTEAFF. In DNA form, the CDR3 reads TGTGCCAGCACCTTCGGGGGAGGAGGCACTGAAGCTTTCTTT.

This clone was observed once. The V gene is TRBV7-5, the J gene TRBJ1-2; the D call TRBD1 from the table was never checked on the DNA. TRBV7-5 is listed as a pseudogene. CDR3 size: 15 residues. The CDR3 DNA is TGTGCCAGAAGCCCCGCGGGGCAGGGGGCTTATGGCTACACCTTC. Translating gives CARSPAGQGAYGYTF.

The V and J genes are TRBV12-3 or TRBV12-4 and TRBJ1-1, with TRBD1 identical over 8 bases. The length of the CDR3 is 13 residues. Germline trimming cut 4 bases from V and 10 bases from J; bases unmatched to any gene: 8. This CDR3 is CASSYVRTGIAFF. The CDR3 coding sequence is TGTGCCAGCAGTTACGTAAGGACAGGGATAGCTTTCTTT.

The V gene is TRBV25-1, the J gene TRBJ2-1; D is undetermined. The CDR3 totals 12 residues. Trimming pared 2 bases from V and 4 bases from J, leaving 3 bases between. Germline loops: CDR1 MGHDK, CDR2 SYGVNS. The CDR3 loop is CASSETYNEQFF. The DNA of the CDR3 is TGTGCCAGCAGTGAAACTTACAATGAGCAGTTCTTC.

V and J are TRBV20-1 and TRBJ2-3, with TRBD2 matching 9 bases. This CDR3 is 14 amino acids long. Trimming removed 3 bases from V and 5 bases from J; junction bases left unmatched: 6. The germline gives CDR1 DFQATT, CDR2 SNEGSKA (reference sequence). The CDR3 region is CSASLRGGVDTQYF. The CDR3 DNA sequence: TGCAGTGCTAGTTTGCGGGGGGGGGTAGATACGCAGTATTTT.